The clone carrying this T cell receptor beta chain was detected many times. Its antigen remains unidentified. MiXCR, run by TCRdb on the 5' RACE reads, gives a single entry per CDR3 protein. The table has some 60,000 distinct CDR3 sequences, roughly 9.8% seen once; the top ten hold around an eighth. The data stem from a study of neurological immune-mediated disorders. Overall study results and limits: Whereas HTLV-1-associated myelopathy showed the most TCR clonal expansion, multiple sclerosis showed the least, with levels below those of healthy controls.

The ends were cut back, 4 bases at V and 4 bases at J, with 14 bases in the middle. Germline CDR1 SQVTM, CDR2 ANQGSEA. This CDR3 comprises 14 residues. The time point is: longitudinal time-point 2. The sequenced sample was PBMCs. The chain employs TRBV29-1 and TRBJ1-5; D not resolved. This TCR was sampled from a man aged 25-45 years in good health. The DNA for the CDR3 is TGCAGCGTTGGCTCGGAGAGCCCGAATCAGCCCCAGCATTTT. It codes for CSVGSESPNQPQHF.